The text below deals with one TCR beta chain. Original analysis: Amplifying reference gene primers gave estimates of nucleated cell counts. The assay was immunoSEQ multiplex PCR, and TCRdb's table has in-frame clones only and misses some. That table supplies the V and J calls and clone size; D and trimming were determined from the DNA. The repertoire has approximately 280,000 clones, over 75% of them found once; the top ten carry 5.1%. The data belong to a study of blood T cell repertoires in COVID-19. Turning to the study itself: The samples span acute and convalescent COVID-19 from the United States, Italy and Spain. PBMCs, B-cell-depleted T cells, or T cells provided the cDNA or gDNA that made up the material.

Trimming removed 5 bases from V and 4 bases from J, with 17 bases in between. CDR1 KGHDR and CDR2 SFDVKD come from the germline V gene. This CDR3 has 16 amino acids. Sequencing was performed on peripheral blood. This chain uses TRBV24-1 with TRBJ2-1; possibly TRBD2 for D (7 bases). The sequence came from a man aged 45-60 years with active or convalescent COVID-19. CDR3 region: CATSGLRGGKYNEQFF. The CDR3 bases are TGTGCCACCAGTGGACTGAGGGGGGGAAAATACAATGAGCAGTTCTTC.